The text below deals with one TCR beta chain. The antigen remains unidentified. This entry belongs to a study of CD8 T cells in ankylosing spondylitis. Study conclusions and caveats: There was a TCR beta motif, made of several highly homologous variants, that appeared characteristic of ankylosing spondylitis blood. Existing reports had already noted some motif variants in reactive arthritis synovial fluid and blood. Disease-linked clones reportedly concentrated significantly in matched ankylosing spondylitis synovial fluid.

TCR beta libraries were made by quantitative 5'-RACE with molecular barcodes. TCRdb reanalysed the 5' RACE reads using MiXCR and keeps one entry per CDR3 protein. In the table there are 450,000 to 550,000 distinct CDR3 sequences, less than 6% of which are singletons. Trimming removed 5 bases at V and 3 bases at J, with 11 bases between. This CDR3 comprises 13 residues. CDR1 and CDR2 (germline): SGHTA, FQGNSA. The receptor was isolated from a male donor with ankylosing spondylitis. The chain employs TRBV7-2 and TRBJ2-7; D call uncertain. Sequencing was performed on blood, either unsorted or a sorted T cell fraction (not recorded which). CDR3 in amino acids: CASSAVRSYEQYF. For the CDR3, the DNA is TGTGCCAGCAGCGCGGTAAGAAGCTACGAGCAGTACTTC.